This record concerns one TCR beta chain sequence. Its antigen is not identified. The data were obtained in a study of cytomegalovirus exposure and HLA in healthy donors. Study summary: About 85 million unique TCR sequences came from HLA-typed donors in an early release. General study points: One cluster of highly shared sequence variants probably arose as a sequencing artifact.

Primers included in the PCR were 60 Vbeta and 13 Jbeta primers. The method was immunoSEQ multiplex PCR; TCRdb's version includes in-frame clones alone and lacks a portion of them. Among approximately 180,000 clones listed, around 81% were seen once. Germline assignment: CDR1 DFQATT and CDR2 SNEGSKA (reference sequence). The CDR3 runs to 11 residues. Trimming took off 5 bases at V and 4 bases at J, with 8 bases between the two ends. The chain links TRBV20-1 to TRBJ1-1; tentative D call: TRBD1 (5 bases). The sample taken for sequencing was PBMCs. This receptor was obtained from a man aged 18 to 30 in good health and CMV-seronegative. The CDR3 DNA sequence: TGCAGTGCTCTTGACAGCACTGAAGCTTTCTTT. Protein: CSALDSTEAFF.